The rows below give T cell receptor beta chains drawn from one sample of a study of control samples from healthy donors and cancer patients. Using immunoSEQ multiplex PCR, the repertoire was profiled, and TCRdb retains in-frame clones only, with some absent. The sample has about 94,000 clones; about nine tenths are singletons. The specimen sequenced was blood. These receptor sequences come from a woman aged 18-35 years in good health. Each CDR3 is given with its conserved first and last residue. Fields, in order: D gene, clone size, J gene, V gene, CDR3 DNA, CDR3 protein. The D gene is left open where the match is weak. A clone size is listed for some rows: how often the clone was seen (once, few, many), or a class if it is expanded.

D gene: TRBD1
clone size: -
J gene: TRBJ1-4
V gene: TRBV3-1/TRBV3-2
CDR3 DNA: TGTGCCAGCAGCCAAACAGGGGGCGATGAAAAACTGTTTTTT
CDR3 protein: CASSQTGGDEKLFF

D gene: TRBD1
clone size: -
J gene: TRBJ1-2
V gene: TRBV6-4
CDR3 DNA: TGTGCCAGCAGTGAAAGCGACAGGGGGGTAAAGGGCTACACCTTC
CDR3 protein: CASSESDRGVKGYTF

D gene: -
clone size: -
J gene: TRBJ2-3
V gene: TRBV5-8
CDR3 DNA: TGTGCCAGCAGCTCTGACCCCGGGTCCGCGGATACGCAGTATTTT
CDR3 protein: CASSSDPGSADTQYF

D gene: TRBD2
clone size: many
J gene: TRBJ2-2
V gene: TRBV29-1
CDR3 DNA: TGCAGCGTTGATCAGGGCCCGGGAGGATCGGTTACCGGGGAGCTGTTTTTT
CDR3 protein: CSVDQGPGGSVTGELFF

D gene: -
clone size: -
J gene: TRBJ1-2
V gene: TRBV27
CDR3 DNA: TGTGCCAGCAGAGGACCTACACCGAGTTGGCTCTATGGCTACACCTTC
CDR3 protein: CASRGPTPSWLYGYTF

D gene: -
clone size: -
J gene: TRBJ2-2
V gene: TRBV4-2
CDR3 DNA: TGTGCCAGCAGCCAAGATCGGGTAGCGGCGAACACCGGGGAGCTGTTTTTT
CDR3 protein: CASSQDRVAANTGELFF

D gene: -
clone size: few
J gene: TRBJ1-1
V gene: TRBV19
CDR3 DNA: TGTGCCAGTAGTATCCTCCAGAACACTGAAGCTTTCTTT
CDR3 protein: CASSILQNTEAFF

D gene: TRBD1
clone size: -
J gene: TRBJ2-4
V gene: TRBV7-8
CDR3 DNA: TGTGCCAGCAGCTTCCTTTGGGGACAGGGGATACTAGCCAAAAACATTCAGTACTTC
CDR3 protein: CASSFLWGQGILAKNIQYF

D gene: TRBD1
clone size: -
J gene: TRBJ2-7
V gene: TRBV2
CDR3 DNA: TGTGCCAGCACCCTCGAACTGACAGGGGCGTCCTACGAGCAGTACTTC
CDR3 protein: CASTLELTGASYEQYF

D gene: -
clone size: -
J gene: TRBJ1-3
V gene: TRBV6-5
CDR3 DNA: TGTGCCAGCAGTTACGCAGGCCTAAGCTCTGGAAACACCATATATTTT
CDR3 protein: CASSYAGLSSGNTIYF

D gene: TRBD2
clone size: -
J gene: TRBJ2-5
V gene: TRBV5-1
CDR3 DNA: TGCGCCAGCAGCCTCCAAGCGGGGGAGCAAGAGACCCAGTACTTC
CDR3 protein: CASSLQAGEQETQYF

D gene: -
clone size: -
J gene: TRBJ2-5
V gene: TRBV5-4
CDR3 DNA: TGTGCCAGCAGCTTGGCCTCCAAGGACTGGGGCGAGACCCAGTACTTC
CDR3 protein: CASSLASKDWGETQYF

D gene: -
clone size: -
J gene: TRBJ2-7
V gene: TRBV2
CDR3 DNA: TGTGCCAGCAGTGAAGCCCAGCCACAGGGCGCCTACGAGCAGTACTTC
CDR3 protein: CASSEAQPQGAYEQYF

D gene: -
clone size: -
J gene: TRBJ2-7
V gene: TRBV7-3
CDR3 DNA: TGTGCCAGCAGCTTGCTTGGAGGGCACGAGCAGTACTTC
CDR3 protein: CASSLLGGHEQYF

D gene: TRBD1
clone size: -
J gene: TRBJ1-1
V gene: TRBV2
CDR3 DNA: TGTGCCAGCAGTTCAGGGGGAATGAACACTGAAGCTTTCTTT
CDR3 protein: CASSSGGMNTEAFF

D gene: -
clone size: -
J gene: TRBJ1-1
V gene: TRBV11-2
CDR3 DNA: TGTGCCAGCAGCTCTGCCCAAGAAGCTTTCTTT
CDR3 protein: CASSSAQEAFF

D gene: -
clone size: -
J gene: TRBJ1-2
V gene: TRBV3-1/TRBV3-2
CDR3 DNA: TGTGCCAGCAGCCAAGGGCAGTCGGGGGCTAGGGGCTACACCTTC
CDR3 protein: CASSQGQSGARGYTF

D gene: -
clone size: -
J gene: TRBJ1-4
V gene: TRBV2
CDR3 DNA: TGTGCCAGCAGCGAGTACACAGGGTATTCAGGGAAACTGTTTTTT
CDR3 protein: CASSEYTGYSGKLFF

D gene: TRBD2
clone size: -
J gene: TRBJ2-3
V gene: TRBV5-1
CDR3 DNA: TGCGCCAGCAGCTTGGCTTCGGCGGGAGGAACAGATACGCAGTATTTT
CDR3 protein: CASSLASAGGTDTQYF

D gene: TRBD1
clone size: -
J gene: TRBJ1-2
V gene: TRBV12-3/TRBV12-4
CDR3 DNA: TGTGCCAGCAGTTTACCCACAGGGGGCAGGTACACCTTC
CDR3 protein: CASSLPTGGRYTF

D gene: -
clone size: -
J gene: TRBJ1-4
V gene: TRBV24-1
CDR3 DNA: TGTGCCACCAGTGATTCCGAACTTGCAACTAATGAAAAACTGTTTTTT
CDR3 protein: CATSDSELATNEKLFF

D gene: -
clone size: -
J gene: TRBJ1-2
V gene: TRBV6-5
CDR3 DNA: TGTGCCAGCATGCAGGGCAGGGGATTAGTGGGCGGCTACACCTTC
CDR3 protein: CASMQGRGLVGGYTF

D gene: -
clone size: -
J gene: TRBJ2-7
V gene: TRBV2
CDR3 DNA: TGTGCCAGCAGTTCAGGGGGGCGGGCGACCGGAGAGCAGTACTTC
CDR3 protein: CASSSGGRATGEQYF

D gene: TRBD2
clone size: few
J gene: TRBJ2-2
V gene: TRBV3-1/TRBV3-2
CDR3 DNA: TGTGCCAGCAGCCGACCCAGCGGGGGGGCCGGGGAGCTGTTTTTT
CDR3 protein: CASSRPSGGAGELFF

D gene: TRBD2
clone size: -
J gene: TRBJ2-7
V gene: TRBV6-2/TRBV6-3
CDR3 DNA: TGTGCCAGCAGTTGGACCCTTAGCGGGGGTAACTCCTACGAGCAGTACTTC
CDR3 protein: CASSWTLSGGNSYEQYF

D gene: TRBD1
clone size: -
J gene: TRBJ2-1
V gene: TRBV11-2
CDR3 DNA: TGTGCCAGCAGCTTAGGGGGACAGTACAATGAGCAGTTCTTC
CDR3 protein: CASSLGGQYNEQFF

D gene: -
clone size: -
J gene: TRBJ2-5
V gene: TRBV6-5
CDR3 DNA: TGTGCCAGCGAGGGACACCAAGGAGGGACCCAGTACTTC
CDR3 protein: CASEGHQGGTQYF

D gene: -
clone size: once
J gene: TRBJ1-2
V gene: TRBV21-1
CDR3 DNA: TGTGCCAGCAGCAGTAGGGGACAGTGCTATGGCTACACCTTC
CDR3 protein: CASSSRGQCYGYTF

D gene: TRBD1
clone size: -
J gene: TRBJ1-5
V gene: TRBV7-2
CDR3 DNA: TGTGCCAGCAGCTTAGTTGCACAGGGGCATCAGCCCCAGCATTTT
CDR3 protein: CASSLVAQGHQPQHF

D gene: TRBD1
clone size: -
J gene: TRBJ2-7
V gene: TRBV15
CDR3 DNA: TGTGCCACCAGTAAACCAAGGGGACAGCAGACCTACGAGCAGTACTTC
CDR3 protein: CATSKPRGQQTYEQYF

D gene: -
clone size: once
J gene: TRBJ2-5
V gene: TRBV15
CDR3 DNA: TGTGCCACCAGCAGAGATTTGTTGGGCCTCACAGAGACCCAGTACTTC
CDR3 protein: CATSRDLLGLTETQYF

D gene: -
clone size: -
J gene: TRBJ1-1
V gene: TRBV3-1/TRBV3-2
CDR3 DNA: TGTGCCAGCAGCCAGTACCGGGCCGAAGCTTTCTTT
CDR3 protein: CASSQYRAEAFF

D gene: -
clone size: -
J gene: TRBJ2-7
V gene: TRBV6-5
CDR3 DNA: TGTGCCAGCAATCAGGGCCTCCCGGGGTACGAGCAGTACTTC
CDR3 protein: CASNQGLPGYEQYF

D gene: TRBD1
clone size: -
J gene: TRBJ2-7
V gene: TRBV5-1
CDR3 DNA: TGCGCCAGCAGCTTGGCCACCATTATCGGGTCGACAGGGCGAGTCTACGAGCAGTACTTC
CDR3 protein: CASSLATIIGSTGRVYEQYF

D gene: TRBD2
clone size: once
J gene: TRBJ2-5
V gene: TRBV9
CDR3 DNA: TGTGCCAGCAGCTACGGACTAGCGGGGGGCCAAACTCAAGAGACCCAGTACTTC
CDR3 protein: CASSYGLAGGQTQETQYF

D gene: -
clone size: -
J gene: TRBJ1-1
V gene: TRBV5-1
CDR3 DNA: TGCGCCAGCCGGGGTCAGGGGATGAACACTGAAGCTTTCTTT
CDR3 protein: CASRGQGMNTEAFF